The sequence of this TCR beta chain was determined in a study of T-cell memory formation after mild COVID-19. TCRdb fed the 5' RACE reads into MiXCR, producing one record per CDR3 protein. The sample carries about 400,000 distinct CDR3 sequences, 20% to 25% recorded once. Germline assignment: CDR1 MNHEY and CDR2 SMNVEV (reference sequence). The germline V and J ends were trimmed by 4 bases and 4 bases, with 20 bases remaining between them. The CDR3 is 17 amino acids. The source material was PBMCs or a T cell subset sorted from them (not recorded which). This TCR was sampled from an adult woman who had mild COVID-19 (a few samples of this study predate the infection). Cell type and time point are not known. The genes are TRBV27 and TRBJ1-5; weak D call: TRBD1 (6 bases). CDR3 nucleotides: TGTGCCAGCAGTTCTGTTGGGCAGGGGAAGATGAATCAGCCCCAGCATTTT. It yields the protein CASSSVGQGKMNQPQHF.